The 3 T cell receptor beta chains given below trace back to one sample, sequenced in a study of cytomegalovirus exposure and HLA in healthy donors. Primers: 60 Vbeta forward and 13 Jbeta reverse. The assay was immunoSEQ multiplex PCR, and TCRdb's table has in-frame clones only and misses some. The sample lists 150,000 to 200,000 clones; approximately 82% were seen once. The source material was PBMCs. Receptor source: a man between 18 and 29 years old in good health and CMV-seropositive.

The CDR3 region has the DNA TGTGCCAGCAGCGTATCCGGGACAGGGGGCGGAGAGACCCAGTACTTC. Its translation: CASSVSGTGGGETQYF. V and J are TRBV9 and TRBJ2-5, with 12 positions matching TRBD1. The CDR3 spans 16 residues. From germline, CDR1 is SGDLS and CDR2 YYNGEE. V lost 1 base, J lost 4 bases, and 5 bases stayed unmatched.

The CDR3 sequence: CASSPLGLHTGELFF. In DNA, the CDR3 is TGTGCCAGCAGTCCTCTTGGGCTTCACACCGGGGAGCTGTTTTTT. V gene TRBV2 combines with J gene TRBJ2-2; D is unclear. In germline, CDR1 is SNHLY, CDR2 FYNNEI. Deletions cut 5 bases from V and 3 bases from J, with 13 bases between. The CDR3 has 15 amino acids.

The chain carries TRBV27 and TRBJ2-7, with D possibly matching TRBD2 (5 bases). The CDR3 runs to 13 residues. V shed 5 bases and J shed 2 bases, with 10 bases lying between them. The V gene's germline CDR1 is MNHEY and CDR2 SMNVEV (reference sequence). The DNA for the CDR3 is TGTGCCAGCAGTCCCCGGGGAACCTACGAGCAGTACTTC. Amino acid sequence: CASSPRGTYEQYF.